This TCR beta chain was documented in a study of blood T cell repertoires in COVID-19. The CDR3 is 17 amino acids. Losses at the gene ends were 0 bases for V and 4 bases for J; bases not matched to a gene: 6. Germline V CDR1 and CDR2: MNHEY, SVGEGT. Method: immunoSEQ multiplex PCR; TCRdb's copy keeps in-frame clones and lacks some. The table records over 30,000 clones, just under 80% of them present only once. V and J are TRBV6-2 or TRBV6-3 and TRBJ2-1, with TRBD2 identical over 10 bases. Material: peripheral blood. The TCR was taken from a man of 80 years or more with active or convalescent COVID-19. CDR3 loop: CASSYSSTSGVYNEQFF. The CDR3 DNA sequence: TGTGCCAGCAGTTACTCGAGCACTAGCGGGGTTTACAATGAGCAGTTCTTC.